A selection of T cell receptor beta chains follows, all from one sample in a study of T cell repertoires in cytomegalovirus infection. TCRdb reprocessed the reads via MiXCR and lists one record per CDR3 protein. The sample holds about 89,000 distinct CDR3 sequences; less than 30% are singletons and the top ten take roughly 70%. For these TCRs, the target antigens are not known. Sequences were derived from CD8+ T cells from cultured PBMCs, sampled from culture after CMV antigen stimulation. The source of these receptors is a human donor in good health (CMV status not recorded). Some clones in this sample may be carry-over from other donors' samples. Both conserved end residues are part of each CDR3. Fields, in order: V gene, clone size, D gene, J gene, CDR3 DNA, CDR3 protein. D genes are given only for firm matches. Size values are once, few and many counts, or a class for expanded clones, and some rows have none.

V: TRBV7-9; size: many; D: TRBD1; J: TRBJ1-1; DNA: TGTGCCTCCAAAGGACAGGGGGCGCCGAGGACTGAAGCTTTCTTT; CDR3: CASKGQGAPRTEAFF
V: TRBV19; size: few; D: TRBD1; J: TRBJ2-3; DNA: TGTGCCAGTACCACGGACAGGGGGCCTCGTACGCAGTATTTT; CDR3: CASTTDRGPRTQYF
V: TRBV12-3/TRBV12-4; size: -; D: TRBD2; J: TRBJ2-1; DNA: TGTGCCAGCAGTTTGGGGGGGGAGGTTGAGCAGTTCTTC; CDR3: CASSLGGEVEQFF
V: TRBV6-5; size: -; D: -; J: TRBJ2-7; DNA: TGTGCCAGCAGTTTCAACCCACAGGGAAACGAGCAGTACTTC; CDR3: CASSFNPQGNEQYF
V: TRBV20-1; size: -; D: TRBD1; J: TRBJ1-2; DNA: TGCAGTGCCGTGACAGGGGGGGTTAACTATGGCTACACCTTC; CDR3: CSAVTGGVNYGYTF
V: TRBV19; size: few; D: -; J: TRBJ2-1; DNA: TGTGCCAGTAGTACAAACCCCGAGAGCGCAGGTAATTACAATGAGCAGTTCTTC; CDR3: CASSTNPESAGNYNEQFF
V: TRBV12-3/TRBV12-4; size: few; D: TRBD1; J: TRBJ1-2; DNA: TGTGCCAGCAGTCAAGACAGGGCGGATGGCTACACCTTC; CDR3: CASSQDRADGYTF
V: TRBV6-1; size: many; D: -; J: TRBJ1-5; DNA: TGTGCCAGCGGACGGGGGGTTGACAATCAGCCCCAGCATTTT; CDR3: CASGRGVDNQPQHF
V: TRBV27; size: few; D: TRBD2; J: TRBJ2-1; DNA: TGTGCCAGCAGTTCGGGGGGGAGGGTTTGGTCGAATGAGCAGTTCTTC; CDR3: CASSSGGRVWSNEQFF
V: TRBV4-2; size: few; D: -; J: TRBJ2-1; DNA: TGTGCCAGCAGCCAAGATAGGGGAGGACCCACGGAGCAGTTCTTC; CDR3: CASSQDRGGPTEQFF
V: TRBV6-1; size: few; D: TRBD2; J: TRBJ2-1; DNA: TGTGCCAGCAGTGAAGAGAGGGACGGGAGGATCCAGTTCTTC; CDR3: CASSEERDGRIQFF
V: TRBV7-2; size: many; D: TRBD2; J: TRBJ2-3; DNA: TGTGCCAGCAGCCGCCGGTGGCGGGGGGCCTCCACAGATACGCAGTATTTT; CDR3: CASSRRWRGASTDTQYF
V: TRBV5-6; size: -; D: -; J: TRBJ2-5; DNA: TGTGCCAGCAGTTATGGGAACCAAGAGACCCAGTACTTC; CDR3: CASSYGNQETQYF
V: TRBV7-2; size: many; D: TRBD1; J: TRBJ1-5; DNA: TGTGCCAGCAGCTTAGCCAGGGGGCCATCGCAGCCCCAGCATTTT; CDR3: CASSLARGPSQPQHF
V: TRBV2; size: few; D: TRBD1; J: TRBJ2-7; DNA: TGTGCCAGCAGTGAAGCAGGACAGGGGTACGAGCAGTACTTC; CDR3: CASSEAGQGYEQYF
V: TRBV12-5; size: -; D: -; J: TRBJ2-2; DNA: TGTGCTAGTGGAACCCCCGACAGAATAAACACCGGGGAGCTGTTTTTT; CDR3: CASGTPDRINTGELFF
V: TRBV25-1; size: -; D: -; J: TRBJ1-5; DNA: TGTGCCAGCAGTCCGGGGAGCTGGGGGCAGCCCCAGCATTTT; CDR3: CASSPGSWGQPQHF
V: TRBV7-2; size: few; D: -; J: TRBJ1-2; DNA: TGTGCCAGCAGCCCCCAGGGCTATGGCTACACCTTC; CDR3: CASSPQGYGYTF